This is a list of T cell receptor beta chains from one sample in a study of shared clonotypes between healthy human individuals. Assay used: immunoSEQ multiplex PCR; TCRdb lists only in-frame clones, some missing. This table has around 2,000,000 clones, about 95% appearing once. Sequencing was done on a sample of naive CD8+ T cells sorted from blood. All receptors derive from a man between 18 and 29 years old in good health. CDR3s include the opening cysteine and the closing phenylalanine or tryptophan. The D gene is left open where the match is weak. Expanded clones are given a class, and other clones once, few, many or no size at all.

j_call d_call v_call clone_size cdr3_nt cdr3_aa
TRBJ1-2 . TRBV28 . TGTGCCAGCATCTCAGGGATCTATGGCTACACCTTC CASISGIYGYTF
TRBJ2-1 . TRBV5-4 . TGTGCCAGCAGCCCGGGCGGGGACAATGAGCAGTTCTTC CASSPGGDNEQFF
TRBJ1-6 TRBD1 TRBV27 . TGTGCCAGCAGTTTGTTGTCAGGGGGCTTTTTTGTTAATAATTCACCCCTCCACTTT CASSLLSGGFFVNNSPLHF
TRBJ2-3 . TRBV4-3 . TGCGCCAGCAGCCCATCATTCACCATTGGGGATACGCAGTATTTT CASSPSFTIGDTQYF
TRBJ1-4 . TRBV11-1 once TGTGCCAGCAGTCTTATAGGTGATGAGGAAAAACTGTTTTTT CASSLIGDEEKLFF
TRBJ1-2 TRBD1 TRBV5-4 . TGTGCCAGCAGCTTGAGGTCAGGGGGCATCTATGGCTACACCTTC CASSLRSGGIYGYTF
TRBJ2-1 . TRBV7-6 . TGTGCCAGCAGCTTAGAACCTCCAGACAGCTCCTACAATGAGCAGTTCTTC CASSLEPPDSSYNEQFF
TRBJ2-3 TRBD2 TRBV4-2 . TGTGCCAGCAGCCAAGCCCCGGGACTAGCGGGCACAGATACGCAGTATTTT CASSQAPGLAGTDTQYF
TRBJ2-7 . TRBV27 once TGTGCCAGCAGACCTTCCGTCGGGGAGCGTGGCTACGAGCAGTACTTC CASRPSVGERGYEQYF
TRBJ1-6 TRBD1 TRBV6-1 . TGTGCCAGCACTGCGACAGGGGAACGGGATTCACCCCTCCACTTT CASTATGERDSPLHF
TRBJ2-5 . TRBV5-1 . TGCGCCAGCAGCTCCTGGACTCCCCCCCAAGAGACCCAGTACTTC CASSSWTPPQETQYF
TRBJ2-7 . TRBV11-2 once TGTGCCATCGAAGTACAGGGCGGGCAGTACTTC CAIEVQGGQYF
TRBJ2-5 . TRBV28 . TGTGCCAGCAGTTTTCGGAGTAGCCAAGAGACCCAGTACTTC CASSFRSSQETQYF
TRBJ1-2 . TRBV9 . TGTGCCAGCAGTTCGACAATAACTATGTCTTACACCTTC CASSSTITMSYTF
TRBJ2-7 TRBD2 TRBV4-1 . TGCGCCAGCAGCCAAGTTGCGGGAGAGGGGGAGCAGTACTTC CASSQVAGEGEQYF
TRBJ1-1 . TRBV27 . TGTGCCAGCAGGCCGACAGGAGACACTGAAGCTTTCTTT CASRPTGDTEAFF
TRBJ1-6 TRBD1 TRBV5-1 . TGCGCCAGCACCCCCCGAGAGGGGGCTGAGAATTCACCCCTCCACTTT CASTPREGAENSPLHF
TRBJ2-5 . TRBV27 . TGTGCCAGCAGTTCGAGCGGCATACAAGAGACCCAGTACTTC CASSSSGIQETQYF
TRBJ2-7 TRBD1 TRBV7-7 . TGTGCTAGCAGCAAAGGACCGGGACAGGCGCACGAGCAGTACTTC CASSKGPGQAHEQYF
TRBJ2-7 . TRBV6-5 once TGTGCCAGCAGTTATAGGCAGCCGATTTACGAGCAGTACTTC CASSYRQPIYEQYF
TRBJ1-4 . TRBV2 . TGTGCCAGCAGCCTGGCTCGTCGGGTCCTTGGTAATGAAAAACTGTTTTTT CASSLARRVLGNEKLFF
TRBJ2-7 . TRBV19 . TGTGCCAGTAGTTACTCGGGAGAGATCTACGAGCAGTACTTC CASSYSGEIYEQYF
TRBJ2-7 TRBD2 TRBV5-4 . TGTGCCAGCAGGAATAGCGGGAGTCTAGCTTACGAGCAGTACTTC CASRNSGSLAYEQYF